Sequencing of this T cell receptor (beta chain) was carried out in a study of spatial heterogeneity in lung cancer. Findings and limits, study-wide: Ubiquitous, expanded tumor-derived TCRs were more frequently observed in blood at resection than at follow-up.

TCRdb re-analysed the 5' RACE reads in MiXCR, keeping a single row per CDR3 protein. The sample consists of 40,000 to 55,000 distinct CDR3 sequences, around 7.1% of them appearing once. Time point meaning: sample taken at primary tumor resection. No cells were sorted before sequencing. The whole RNA sequenced was extracted from tumor, nontumor lung or frozen PBMC. Samples came from roughly 72 TRACERx patients with untreated early-stage lung cancer. The germline V and J ends were trimmed by 0 bases and 11 bases, with 10 bases remaining between them. From germline, CDR1 is GTSNPN and CDR2 SVGIG (reference sequence). The CDR3 extends over 11 amino acids. A few counts support this clonotype. The antigen remains undetermined.

The sequence was obtained from a female donor with early-stage non-small cell lung cancer. The genes are TRBV30 and TRBJ1-2, with D hard to call. The input for sequencing was PBMCs, taken at surgery. DNA for the CDR3: TGTGCCTGGAGTGTACCTCAGCGGTACACCTTC. Translation gives CAWSVPQRYTF.